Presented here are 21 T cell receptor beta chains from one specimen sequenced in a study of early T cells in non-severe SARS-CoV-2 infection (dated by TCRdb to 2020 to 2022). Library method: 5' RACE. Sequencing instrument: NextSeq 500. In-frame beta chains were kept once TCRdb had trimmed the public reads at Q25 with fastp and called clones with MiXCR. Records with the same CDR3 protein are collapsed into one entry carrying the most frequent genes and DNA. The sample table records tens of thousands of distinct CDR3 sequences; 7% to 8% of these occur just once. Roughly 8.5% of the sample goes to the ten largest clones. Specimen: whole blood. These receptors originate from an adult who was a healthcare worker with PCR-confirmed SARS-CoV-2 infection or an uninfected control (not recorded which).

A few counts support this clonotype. In nucleotides, the CDR3 is TGTGCTAGTGGTTCCGGGGGGCGATGGTACGATGAGCAGTTCTTC. It specifies CASGSGGRWYDEQFF. The chain couples TRBV12-5 to TRBJ2-1; D possibly corresponds to TRBD2 (7 bases). CDR3 size: 15 residues. Germline CDR1 and CDR2: LGHNT and FRNRAP. With 4 bases removed from V and 8 bases from J, the gap between germline ends came to 18 bases.

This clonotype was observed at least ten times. CDR3 coding DNA: TGCAGTGCTAGAGGGCTCCAGGGAGCCTACAATGAGCAGTTCTTC. Encoded protein: CSARGLQGAYNEQFF. The rearrangement joins TRBV20-1 to TRBJ2-1; D possibly uses TRBD1 or TRBD2 (5 bases each). Per germline, CDR1 DFQATT and CDR2 SNEGSKA (reference sequence). The V and J ends lost 1 base and 2 bases respectively, with 12 bases between them. The length of the CDR3 is 15 residues.

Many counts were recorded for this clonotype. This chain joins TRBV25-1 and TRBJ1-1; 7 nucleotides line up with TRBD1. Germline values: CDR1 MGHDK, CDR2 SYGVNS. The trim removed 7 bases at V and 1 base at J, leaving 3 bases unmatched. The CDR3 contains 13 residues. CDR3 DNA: TGTGCCAGCATGGGGACAGCGAACACTGAAGCTTTCTTT. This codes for CASMGTANTEAFF.

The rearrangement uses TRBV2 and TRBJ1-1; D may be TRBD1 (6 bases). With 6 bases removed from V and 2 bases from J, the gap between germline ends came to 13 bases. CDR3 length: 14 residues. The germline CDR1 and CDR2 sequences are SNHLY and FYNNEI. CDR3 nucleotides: TGTGCCAGCAGAGCGACGACAGGTAACACTGAAGCTTTCTTT. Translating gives CASRATTGNTEAFF.

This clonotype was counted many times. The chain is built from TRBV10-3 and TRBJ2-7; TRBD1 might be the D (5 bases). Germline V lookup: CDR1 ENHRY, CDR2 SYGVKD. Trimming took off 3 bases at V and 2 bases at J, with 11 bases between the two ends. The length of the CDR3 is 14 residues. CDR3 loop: CAISDADKTYEQYF. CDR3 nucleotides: TGTGCCATCAGTGACGCGGACAAGACCTACGAGCAGTACTTC.

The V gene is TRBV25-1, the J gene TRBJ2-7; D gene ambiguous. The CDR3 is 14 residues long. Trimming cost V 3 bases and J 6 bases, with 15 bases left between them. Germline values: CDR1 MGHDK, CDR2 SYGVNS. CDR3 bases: TGTGCCAGCAGTGATGCGGTATTCGGTCCCGAGCAGTACTTC. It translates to CASSDAVFGPEQYF.

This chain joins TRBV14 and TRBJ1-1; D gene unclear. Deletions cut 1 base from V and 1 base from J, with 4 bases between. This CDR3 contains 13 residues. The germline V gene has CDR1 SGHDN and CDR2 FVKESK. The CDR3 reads CASSQGQNTEAFF. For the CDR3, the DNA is TGTGCCAGCAGCCAAGGACAGAACACTGAAGCTTTCTTT.

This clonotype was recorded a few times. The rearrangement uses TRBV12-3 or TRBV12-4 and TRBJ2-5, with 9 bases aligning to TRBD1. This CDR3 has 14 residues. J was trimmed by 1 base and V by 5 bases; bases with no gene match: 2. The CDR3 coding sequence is TGTGCCAGCAGTGAGGACAGGGGCCAAGAGACCCAGTACTTC. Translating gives CASSEDRGQETQYF.

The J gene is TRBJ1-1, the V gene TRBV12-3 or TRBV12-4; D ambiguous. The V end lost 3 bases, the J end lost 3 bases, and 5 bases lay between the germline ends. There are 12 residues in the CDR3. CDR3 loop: CASSFSDTEAFF. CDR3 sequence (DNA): TGTGCCAGCAGTTTTTCGGACACTGAAGCTTTCTTT.

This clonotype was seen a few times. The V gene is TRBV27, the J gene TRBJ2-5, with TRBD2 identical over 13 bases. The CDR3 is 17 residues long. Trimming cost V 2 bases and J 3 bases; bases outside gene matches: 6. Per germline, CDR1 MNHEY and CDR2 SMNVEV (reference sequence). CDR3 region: CASSLKGLAGWKETQYF. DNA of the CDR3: TGTGCCAGCAGTTTAAAGGGACTAGCGGGGTGGAAAGAGACCCAGTACTTC.

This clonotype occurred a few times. The CDR3 DNA follows: TGCGCCAGCAGCTTGACCCTACTAGCTACGTCGGGAGATACGCAGTATTTT. It specifies CASSLTLLATSGDTQYF. V is TRBV5-1 and J is TRBJ2-3, with D perhaps TRBD2 (6 bases). The germline V gene has CDR1 SGHRS and CDR2 YFSETQ. Trimming cost V 1 base and J 5 bases, with 20 bases left between them. This CDR3 has 17 residues.

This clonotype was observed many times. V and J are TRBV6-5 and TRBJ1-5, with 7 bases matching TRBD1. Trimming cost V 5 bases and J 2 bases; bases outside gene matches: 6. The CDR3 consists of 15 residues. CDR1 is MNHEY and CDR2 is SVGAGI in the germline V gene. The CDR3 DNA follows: TGTGCCAGCAGTCAACAGGGGACAGGCAATCAGCCCCAGCATTTT. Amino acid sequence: CASSQQGTGNQPQHF.

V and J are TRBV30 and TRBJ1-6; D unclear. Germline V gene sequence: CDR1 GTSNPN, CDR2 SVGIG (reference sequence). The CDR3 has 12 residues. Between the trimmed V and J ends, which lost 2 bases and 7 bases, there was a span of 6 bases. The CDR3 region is CAWSRENSPLHF. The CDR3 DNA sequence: TGTGCCTGGAGTAGGGAAAATTCACCCCTCCACTTT.

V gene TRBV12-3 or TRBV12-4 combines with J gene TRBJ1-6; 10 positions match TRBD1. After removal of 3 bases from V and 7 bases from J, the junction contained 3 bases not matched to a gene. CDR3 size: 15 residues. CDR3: CASSLAGQGNSPLHF. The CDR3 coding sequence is TGTGCCAGCAGTTTGGCGGGACAGGGGAATTCACCCCTCCACTTT.

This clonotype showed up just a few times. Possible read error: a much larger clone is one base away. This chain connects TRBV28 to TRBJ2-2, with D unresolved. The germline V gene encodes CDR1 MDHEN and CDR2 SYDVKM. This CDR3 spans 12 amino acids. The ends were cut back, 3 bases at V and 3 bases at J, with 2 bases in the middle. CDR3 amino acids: CASSLDTGELFF. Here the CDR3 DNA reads TGTGCCAGCAGTTTGGACACCGGGGAGCTGTTTTTT.

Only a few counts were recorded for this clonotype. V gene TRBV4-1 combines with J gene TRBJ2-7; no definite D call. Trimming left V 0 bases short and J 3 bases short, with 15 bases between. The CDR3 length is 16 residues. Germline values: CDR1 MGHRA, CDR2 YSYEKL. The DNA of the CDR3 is TGCGCCAGCAGCCAAGAGGTGGTAGTCACAGTCTACGAGCAGTACTTC. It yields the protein CASSQEVVVTVYEQYF.

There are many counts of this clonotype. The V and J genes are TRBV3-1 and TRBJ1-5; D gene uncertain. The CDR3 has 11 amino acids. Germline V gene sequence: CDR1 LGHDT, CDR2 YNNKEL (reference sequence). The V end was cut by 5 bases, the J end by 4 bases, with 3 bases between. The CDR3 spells CASSYNQPQHF. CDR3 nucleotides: TGTGCCAGCAGCTATAATCAGCCCCAGCATTTT. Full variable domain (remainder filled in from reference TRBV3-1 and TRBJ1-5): DTAVSQTPKYLVTQMGNDKSIKCEQNLGHDTMYWYKQDSKKFLKIMFSYNNKELIINETVPNRFSPKSPDKAHLNLHINSLELGDSAVYFCASSYNQPQHFGDGTRLSIL.

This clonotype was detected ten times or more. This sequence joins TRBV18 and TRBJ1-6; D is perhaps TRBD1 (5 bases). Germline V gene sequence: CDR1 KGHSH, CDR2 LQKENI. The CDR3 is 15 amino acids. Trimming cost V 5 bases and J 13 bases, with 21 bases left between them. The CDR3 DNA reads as TGTGCCAGCTCAGATAACGGGGCCTCCCTTCTCCCCCTCCACTTT. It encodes CASSDNGASLLPLHF.

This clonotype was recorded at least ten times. The CDR3 DNA follows: TGCAGTGCTTGGAGATTAGGGACAGGGGGCAATGGCTACACCTTC. It translates to CSAWRLGTGGNGYTF. J is TRBJ1-2 and V is TRBV20-1, with 12 bases aligning to TRBD1. Germline V lookup: CDR1 DFQATT, CDR2 SNEGSKA (reference sequence). CDR3 length: 15 amino acids. J lost 6 bases, V lost 5 bases, and 10 bases had no gene match.

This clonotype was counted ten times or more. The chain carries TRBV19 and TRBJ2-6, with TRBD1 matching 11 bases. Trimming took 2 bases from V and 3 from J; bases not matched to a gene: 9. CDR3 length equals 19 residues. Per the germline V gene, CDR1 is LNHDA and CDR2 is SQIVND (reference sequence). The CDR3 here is CASSISHRDRGSGANVLTF. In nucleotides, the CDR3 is TGTGCCAGTAGTATATCTCACCGGGACAGGGGGAGTGGGGCCAACGTCCTGACTTTC.

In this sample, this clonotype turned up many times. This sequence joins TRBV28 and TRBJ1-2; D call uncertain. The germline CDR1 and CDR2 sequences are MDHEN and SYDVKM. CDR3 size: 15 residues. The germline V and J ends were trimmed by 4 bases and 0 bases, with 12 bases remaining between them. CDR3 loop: CASSSPDGANYGYTF. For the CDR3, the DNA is TGTGCCAGCAGTTCGCCGGACGGAGCTAACTATGGCTACACCTTC.